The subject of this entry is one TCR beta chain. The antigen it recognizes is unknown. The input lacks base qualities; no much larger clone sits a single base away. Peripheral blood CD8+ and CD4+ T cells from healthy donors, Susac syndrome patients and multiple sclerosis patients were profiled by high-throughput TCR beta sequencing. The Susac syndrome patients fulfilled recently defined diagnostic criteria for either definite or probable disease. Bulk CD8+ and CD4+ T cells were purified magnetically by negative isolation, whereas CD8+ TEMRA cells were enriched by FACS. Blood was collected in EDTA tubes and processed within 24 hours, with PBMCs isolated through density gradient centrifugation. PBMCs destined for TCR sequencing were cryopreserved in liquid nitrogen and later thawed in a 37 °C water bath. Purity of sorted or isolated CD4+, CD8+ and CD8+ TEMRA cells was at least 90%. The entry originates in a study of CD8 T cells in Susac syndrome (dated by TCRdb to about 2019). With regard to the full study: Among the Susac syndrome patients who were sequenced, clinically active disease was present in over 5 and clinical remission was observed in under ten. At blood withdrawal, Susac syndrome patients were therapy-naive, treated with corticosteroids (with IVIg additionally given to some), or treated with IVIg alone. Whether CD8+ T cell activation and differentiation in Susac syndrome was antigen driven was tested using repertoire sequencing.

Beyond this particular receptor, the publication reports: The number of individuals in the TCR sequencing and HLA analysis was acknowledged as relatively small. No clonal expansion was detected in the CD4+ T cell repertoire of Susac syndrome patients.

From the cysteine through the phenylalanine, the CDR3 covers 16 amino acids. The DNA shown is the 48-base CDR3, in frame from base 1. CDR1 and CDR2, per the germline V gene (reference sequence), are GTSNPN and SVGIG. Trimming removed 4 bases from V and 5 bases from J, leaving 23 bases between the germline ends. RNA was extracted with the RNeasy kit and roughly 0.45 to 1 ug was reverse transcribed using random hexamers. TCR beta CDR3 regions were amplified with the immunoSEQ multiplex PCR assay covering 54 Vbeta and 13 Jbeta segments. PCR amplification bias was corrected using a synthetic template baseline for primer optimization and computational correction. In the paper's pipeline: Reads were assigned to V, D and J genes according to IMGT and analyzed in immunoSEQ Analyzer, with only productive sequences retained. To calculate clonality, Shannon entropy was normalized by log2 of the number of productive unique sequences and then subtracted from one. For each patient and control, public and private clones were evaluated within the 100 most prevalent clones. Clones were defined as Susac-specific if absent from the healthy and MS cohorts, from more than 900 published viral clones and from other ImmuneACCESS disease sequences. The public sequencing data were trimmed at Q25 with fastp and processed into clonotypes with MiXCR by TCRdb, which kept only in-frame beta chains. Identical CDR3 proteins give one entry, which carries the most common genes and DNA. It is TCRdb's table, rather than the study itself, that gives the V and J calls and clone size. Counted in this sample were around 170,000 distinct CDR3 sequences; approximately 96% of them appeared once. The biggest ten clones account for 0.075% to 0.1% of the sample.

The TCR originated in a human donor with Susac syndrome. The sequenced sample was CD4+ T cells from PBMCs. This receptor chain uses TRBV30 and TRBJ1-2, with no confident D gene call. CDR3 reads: CAWTNPGSGLAYGYTF. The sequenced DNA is TGTGCCTGGACTAATCCTGGCTCTGGATTAGCTTATGGCTACACCTTC.